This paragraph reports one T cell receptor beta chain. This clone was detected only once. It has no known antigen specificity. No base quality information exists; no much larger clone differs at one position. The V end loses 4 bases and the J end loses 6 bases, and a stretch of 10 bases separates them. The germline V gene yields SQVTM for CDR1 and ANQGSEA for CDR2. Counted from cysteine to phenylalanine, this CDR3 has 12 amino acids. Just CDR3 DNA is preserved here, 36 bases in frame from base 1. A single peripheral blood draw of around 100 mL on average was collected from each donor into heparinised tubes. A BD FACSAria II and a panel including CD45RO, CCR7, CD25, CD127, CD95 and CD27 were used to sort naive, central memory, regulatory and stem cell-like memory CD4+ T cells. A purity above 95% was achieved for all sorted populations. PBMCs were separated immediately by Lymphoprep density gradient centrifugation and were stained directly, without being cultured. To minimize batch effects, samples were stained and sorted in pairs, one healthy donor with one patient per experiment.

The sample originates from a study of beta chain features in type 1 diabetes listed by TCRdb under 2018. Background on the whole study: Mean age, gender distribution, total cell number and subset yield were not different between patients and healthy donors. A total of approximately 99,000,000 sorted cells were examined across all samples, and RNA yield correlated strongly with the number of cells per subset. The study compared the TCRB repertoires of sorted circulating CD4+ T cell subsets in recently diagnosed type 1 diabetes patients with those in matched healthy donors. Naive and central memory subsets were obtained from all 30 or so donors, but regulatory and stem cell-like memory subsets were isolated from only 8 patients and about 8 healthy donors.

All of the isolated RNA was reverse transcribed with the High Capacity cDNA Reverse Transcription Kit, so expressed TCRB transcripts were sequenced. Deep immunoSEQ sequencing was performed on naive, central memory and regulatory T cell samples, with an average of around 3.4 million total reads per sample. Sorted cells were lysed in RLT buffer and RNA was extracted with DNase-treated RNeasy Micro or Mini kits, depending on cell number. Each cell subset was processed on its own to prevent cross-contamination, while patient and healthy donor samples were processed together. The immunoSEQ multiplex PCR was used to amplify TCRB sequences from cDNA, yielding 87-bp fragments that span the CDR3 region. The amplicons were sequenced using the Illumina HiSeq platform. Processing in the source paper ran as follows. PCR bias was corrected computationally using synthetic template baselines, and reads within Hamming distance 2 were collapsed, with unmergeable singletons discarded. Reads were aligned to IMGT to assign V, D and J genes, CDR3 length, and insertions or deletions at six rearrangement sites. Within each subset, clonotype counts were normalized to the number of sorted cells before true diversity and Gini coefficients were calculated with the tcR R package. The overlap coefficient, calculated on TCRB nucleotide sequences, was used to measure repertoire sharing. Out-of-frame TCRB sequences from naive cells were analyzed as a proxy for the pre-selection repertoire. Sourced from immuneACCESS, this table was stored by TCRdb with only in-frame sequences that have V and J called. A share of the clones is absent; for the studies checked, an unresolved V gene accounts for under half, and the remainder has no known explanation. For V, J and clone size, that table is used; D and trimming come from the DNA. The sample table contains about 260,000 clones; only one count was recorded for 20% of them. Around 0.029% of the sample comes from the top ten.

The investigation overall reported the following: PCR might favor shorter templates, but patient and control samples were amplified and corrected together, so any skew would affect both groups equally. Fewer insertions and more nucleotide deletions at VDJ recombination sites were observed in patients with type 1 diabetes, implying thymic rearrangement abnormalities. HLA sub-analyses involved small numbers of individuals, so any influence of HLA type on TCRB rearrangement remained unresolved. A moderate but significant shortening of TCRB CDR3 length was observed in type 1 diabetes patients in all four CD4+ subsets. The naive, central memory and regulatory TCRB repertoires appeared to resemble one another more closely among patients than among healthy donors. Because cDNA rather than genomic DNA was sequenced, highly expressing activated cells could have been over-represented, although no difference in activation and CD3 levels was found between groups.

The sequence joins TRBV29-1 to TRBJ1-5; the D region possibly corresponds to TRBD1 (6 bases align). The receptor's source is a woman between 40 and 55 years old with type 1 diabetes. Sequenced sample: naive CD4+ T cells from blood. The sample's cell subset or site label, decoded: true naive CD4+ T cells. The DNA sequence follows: TGCAGCGTTGGGGGCAGGGGTCAGCCCCAGCATTTT. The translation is CSVGGRGQPQHF.